The text below deals with one TCR beta chain. No antigen is known for it. The record has no base qualities; no much larger clone is one base away. The library was produced with 5' RACE. Sequencing was performed on a NextSeq 500. Unique molecular identifiers were attached to individual cDNA molecules in the TCR library protocol so that sequencing error and PCR bias could be corrected. Both TCR alpha and beta chains were sequenced, and tight co-correlation was observed between alpha and beta sequence abundances in each sample. On the study's bioinformatics: V gene, J gene and CDR3 annotation of TCR sequences was performed with Decombinator V4. TCRs were defined as expanded if a significant change between any two time points was detected under a Poisson model with p below 0.0001. Abundances of TCRs were expressed as counts per million after normalisation to the total number of TCRs sequenced in each sample. TRAV1-2 paired with TRAJ12, TRAJ20 or TRAJ33 defined MAIT TCRs, while TRAV10 paired with TRAJ18 defined iNKT TCRs. VDJdb, accessed 1 November 2021, was searched for CMV, EBV and SARS-CoV-2 annotated TCRs, with TCRs annotated for multiple antigens excluded. In-frame beta chains were kept once TCRdb had trimmed the public reads at Q25 with fastp and called clones with MiXCR. Rows are unified per CDR3 protein, each entry keeping the most common DNA and genes. The V and J calls, along with clone size, are taken from TCRdb and not from the paper's own processing. The sample includes fewer than 50,000 distinct CDR3 sequences, with under 7.5% observed a single time. The top ten hold 7% to 10% of the sample.

CDR1 and CDR2 are drawn from the germline V gene: SNHLY, FYNNEI. From the cysteine up to the phenylalanine, the CDR3 has a length of 12 residues. The CDR3 DNA has 36 bases and is translated from base 1. A distance of 8 bases separates the germline ends of V and J, which lose 4 bases and 4 bases respectively. A case-control design nested within a healthcare worker cohort in London, UK, was used, with weekly nasopharyngeal swab PCR tests and blood sampling performed. Between 23 and 31 March 2020, the week of the UK lockdown, healthcare workers were enrolled and then followed up weekly for as long as 16 weeks. The record originates from a study of early T cells in non-severe SARS-CoV-2 infection (TCRdb year 2021). Background for the entire study: Bulk RNA from unsorted whole blood was used for TCR sequencing, so alpha and beta chains could not be paired.

Findings and caveats that apply to the study as a whole: VDJdb matching was skewed toward anti-spike CD8 responses, so virus-specific expansions were likely underestimated and private and CD4 specificities were missed.

Sequencing was performed on whole blood. The TCR comes from an adult who was a healthcare worker with PCR-confirmed SARS-CoV-2 infection or an uninfected control (not recorded which). The rearrangement combines TRBV2 with TRBJ2-7; TRBD1 is a weak D gene call, 6 bases matching. The DNA sequence is given as TGTGCCAGCAGTGCAACAGGGTACGAGCAGTACTTC. The resulting protein is CASSATGYEQYF.